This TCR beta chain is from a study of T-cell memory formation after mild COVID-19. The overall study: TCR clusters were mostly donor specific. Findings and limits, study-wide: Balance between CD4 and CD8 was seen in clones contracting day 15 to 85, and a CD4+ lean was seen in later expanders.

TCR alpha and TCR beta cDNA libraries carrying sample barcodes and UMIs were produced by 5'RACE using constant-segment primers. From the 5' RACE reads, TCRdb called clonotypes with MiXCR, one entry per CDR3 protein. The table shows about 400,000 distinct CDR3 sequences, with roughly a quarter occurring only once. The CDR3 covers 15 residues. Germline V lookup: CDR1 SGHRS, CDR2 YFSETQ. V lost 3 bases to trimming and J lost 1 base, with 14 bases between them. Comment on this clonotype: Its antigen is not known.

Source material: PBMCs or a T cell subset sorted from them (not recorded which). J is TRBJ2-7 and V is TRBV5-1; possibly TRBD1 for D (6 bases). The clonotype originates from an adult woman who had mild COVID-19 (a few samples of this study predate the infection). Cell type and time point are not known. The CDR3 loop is CASSWEQGGSYEQYF. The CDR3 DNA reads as TGCGCCAGCAGCTGGGAACAGGGTGGTTCCTACGAGCAGTACTTC. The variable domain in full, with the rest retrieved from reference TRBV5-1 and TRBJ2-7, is KAGVTQTPRYLIKTRGQQVTLSCSPISGHRSVSWYQQTPGQGLQFLFEYFSETQRNKGNFPGRFSGRQFSNSRSEMNVSTLELGDSALYLCASSWEQGGSYEQYFGPGTRLTVT.